Shown below are 11 T cell receptor beta chains from a single sample sequenced in a study of OX40 agonist ivuxolimab in advanced cancers. Libraries were prepared by immunoSEQ multiplex PCR; TCRdb keeps only in-frame clonotypes and omits some of them. The data show some 80,000 clones, with roughly 90% seen just once and around 2.4% held by the top ten. The sample here was CD4+ or CD8+ T cells sorted from blood, taken in a trial of the OX40 agonist ivuxolimab. The receptors come from an adult with an advanced solid tumor such as melanoma, head and neck, liver or kidney cancer.

The chain links TRBV10-3 to TRBJ1-1, with D hard to call. The CDR3 contains 13 residues. In germline, CDR1 is ENHRY, CDR2 SYGVKD. The germline V and J ends were trimmed by 5 bases and 2 bases, with 9 bases remaining between them. This CDR3 is CAISPDPNTEAFF. Written as DNA, the CDR3 is TGTGCCATCAGTCCCGACCCCAACACTGAAGCTTTCTTT.

The rearrangement links TRBV7-2 to TRBJ2-6, with TRBD2 identical over 7 bases. Looked up from germline, CDR1 is SGHTA and CDR2 is FQGNSA. The V gene end was trimmed by 8 bases and the J gene end by 4 bases; junction bases not matched to a gene: 11. This CDR3 contains 16 residues. CDR3 DNA sequence: TGTGCCAGCCACCTAGCGGCCATCCCGGGGGCCAACGTCCTGACTTTC. Translating it yields CASHLAAIPGANVLTF.

V is TRBV4-2 and J is TRBJ2-7; tentatively, D is TRBD2 (6 bases). V lost 4 bases and J 2 bases, leaving 18 bases between the germline ends. Germline assignment: CDR1 LGHNA and CDR2 YNFKEQ. CDR3 length equals 16 residues. CDR3 coding DNA: TGTGCCAGCAGCCCAACAGTCGGGAGTTTCGCCTACGAGCAGTACTTC. Translated: CASSPTVGSFAYEQYF.

The V gene is TRBV28, the J gene TRBJ2-7, with 10 bases aligning to TRBD1. The CDR3 spans 15 residues. Germline V gene sequence: CDR1 MDHEN, CDR2 SYDVKM. The V gene end was trimmed by 6 bases and the J gene end by 3 bases; junction bases not matched to a gene: 8. CDR3: CASSRTGGLVYEQYF. For the CDR3, the DNA is TGTGCCAGCAGCCGGACAGGGGGACTCGTCTACGAGCAGTACTTC.

The chain couples TRBV9 to TRBJ2-1; D is ambiguous. CDR3 length: 14 amino acids. CDR1 SGDLS and CDR2 YYNGEE come from the germline V gene. V was clipped by 2 bases and J by 9 bases, with 15 bases between them. CDR3 residues: CASSVPGFRSEQFF. CDR3 sequence (DNA): TGTGCCAGCAGCGTCCCCGGGTTTAGGAGTGAGCAGTTCTTC.

The V and J genes are TRBV28 and TRBJ1-1; D gene uncertain. This CDR3 has 16 amino acids. Germline V lookup: CDR1 MDHEN, CDR2 SYDVKM. The V and J ends lost 2 bases and 0 bases respectively, with 13 bases between them. In DNA form, the CDR3 reads TGTGCCAGCAGTTTAGGGTTTGACCACATGAACACTGAAGCTTTCTTT. Amino acids: CASSLGFDHMNTEAFF.

This rearrangement joins TRBV29-1 to TRBJ1-1; D is unclear. V was trimmed by 0 bases and J by 1 base, leaving 15 bases between them. CDR1 is SQVTM, CDR2 ANQGSEA, per germline. The CDR3 loop spans 16 amino acids. The DNA of the CDR3 is TGCAGCGTTGAAGATTTGGAGAATAGGCCGAACACTGAAGCTTTCTTT. It specifies CSVEDLENRPNTEAFF.

The rearrangement links TRBV25-1 to TRBJ1-1; D gene uncertain. This CDR3 is 12 amino acids long. Trimming shortened V by 6 bases and J by 6 bases, and 11 bases separated the two germline ends. The V gene's germline CDR1 is MGHDK and CDR2 SYGVNS. The CDR3 DNA sequence: TGTGCCAGCAGAGGGCTCGGGGCTGAAGCTTTCTTT. Protein: CASRGLGAEAFF.

The chain links TRBV10-3 to TRBJ2-5; 7 positions match TRBD2. CDR1 ENHRY and CDR2 SYGVKD come from the germline V gene. Trimming at V came to 2 bases and at J to 5 bases, leaving 8 bases not matched to a gene. The CDR3 has 15 residues. CDR3 sequence: CAISETTWEGETQYF. In DNA form, the CDR3 reads TGTGCCATCAGTGAGACGACCTGGGAGGGGGAGACCCAGTACTTC.

This chain links TRBV27 with TRBJ2-7; the match to TRBD2 covers 8 bases. The junction had 3 bases not matched to a gene; V was cut back by 1 base and J by 1 base. The CDR3 is 15 amino acids. Germline V gene lookup returns CDR1 MNHEY and CDR2 SMNVEV (reference sequence). The CDR3 DNA is TGTGCCAGCAGTTTATTTGCGGGAGGATCCTACGAGCAGTACTTC. As protein: CASSLFAGGSYEQYF.

V is TRBV5-1 and J is TRBJ2-4; D may match TRBD1 or TRBD2 (5 bases each). Between the trimmed V and J ends, which lost 3 bases and 2 bases, there was a span of 9 bases. The CDR3 has 14 residues. Looked up from germline, CDR1 is SGHRS and CDR2 is YFSETQ. In DNA form, the CDR3 reads TGCGCCAGCAGCTGGGACGGACCCAAAAACATTCAGTACTTC. This encodes CASSWDGPKNIQYF. The complete variable domain, with remaining parts taken from reference TRBV5-1 and TRBJ2-4, reads KAGVTQTPRYLIKTRGQQVTLSCSPISGHRSVSWYQQTPGQGLQFLFEYFSETQRNKGNFPGRFSGRQFSNSRSEMNVSTLELGDSALYLCASSWDGPKNIQYFGAGTRLSVL.